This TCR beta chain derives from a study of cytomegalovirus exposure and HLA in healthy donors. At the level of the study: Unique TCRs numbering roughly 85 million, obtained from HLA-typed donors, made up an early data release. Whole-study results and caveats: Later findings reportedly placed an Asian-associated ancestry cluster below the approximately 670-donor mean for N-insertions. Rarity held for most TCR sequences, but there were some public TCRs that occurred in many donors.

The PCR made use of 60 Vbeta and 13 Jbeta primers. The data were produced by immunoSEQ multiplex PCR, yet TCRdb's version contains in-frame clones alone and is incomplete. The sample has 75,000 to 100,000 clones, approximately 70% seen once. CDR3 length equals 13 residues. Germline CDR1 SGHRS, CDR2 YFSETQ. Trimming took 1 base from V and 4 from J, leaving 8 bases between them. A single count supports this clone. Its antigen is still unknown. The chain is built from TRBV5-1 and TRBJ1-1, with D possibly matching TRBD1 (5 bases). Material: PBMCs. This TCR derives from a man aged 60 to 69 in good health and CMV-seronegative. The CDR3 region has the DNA TGCGCCAGCAGCTTGTATGGGGCCACTGAAGCTTTCTTT. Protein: CASSLYGATEAFF.